A selection of T cell receptor beta chains follows, all from one sample in a study of T-cell memory formation after mild COVID-19. Each CDR3 protein is one row after TCRdb ran MiXCR on the 5' RACE reads. The sample has 85,000 to 130,000 distinct CDR3 sequences, 15% to 20% seen once. Sequenced material: PBMCs or a T cell subset sorted from them (not recorded which). The receptors stem from an adult woman who had mild COVID-19 (a few samples of this study predate the infection). Cell type and time point are not known. CDR3s include the opening cysteine and the closing phenylalanine or tryptophan. A D gene is named only where the DNA matches it firmly. Size is omitted from some rows. Given values are once, few, many or a class for expanded clones.

cdr3_nt: TGTGCCAGCAGTCCTGGGGACAAGCAGTATTTT
cdr3_aa: CASSPGDKQYF
d_call: NA
v_call: TRBV12-3/TRBV12-4
clone_size: NA
j_call: TRBJ2-3

cdr3_nt: TGTGCCAGCCGTCAGGGAGGTGAGCAGTTCTTC
cdr3_aa: CASRQGGEQFF
d_call: NA
v_call: TRBV12-3/TRBV12-4
clone_size: NA
j_call: TRBJ2-1

cdr3_nt: TGTGCCAGCAGCCCCACACGGAACACCGGGGAGCTGTTTTTT
cdr3_aa: CASSPTRNTGELFF
d_call: NA
v_call: TRBV5-6
clone_size: few
j_call: TRBJ2-2

cdr3_nt: TGTGCCAGCAGTACCGGGACAGGGGTCTCCGAGCAGTACTTC
cdr3_aa: CASSTGTGVSEQYF
d_call: TRBD1
v_call: TRBV6-2/TRBV6-3
clone_size: NA
j_call: TRBJ2-7

cdr3_nt: TGCAGTGCTAGGTGGCTAGCGGGAACCGGGGAGCTGTTTTTT
cdr3_aa: CSARWLAGTGELFF
d_call: TRBD2
v_call: TRBV20-1
clone_size: few
j_call: TRBJ2-2

cdr3_nt: TGTGCCAGCAGTTTGCTCGATGAGCAGTTCTTC
cdr3_aa: CASSLLDEQFF
d_call: NA
v_call: TRBV12-3/TRBV12-4
clone_size: few
j_call: TRBJ2-1

cdr3_nt: TGCAGCGTTGATCCGGGAGACCTCCGGGAGACCCAGTACTTC
cdr3_aa: CSVDPGDLRETQYF
d_call: NA
v_call: TRBV29-1
clone_size: NA
j_call: TRBJ2-5

cdr3_nt: TGTGCCAGCAGCTCCCCCGACAGGGAGCAGTACTTC
cdr3_aa: CASSSPDREQYF
d_call: NA
v_call: TRBV13
clone_size: few
j_call: TRBJ2-7

cdr3_nt: TGTGCCAGCAGCTCCACCGGGACAGCACATGGCTACACCTTC
cdr3_aa: CASSSTGTAHGYTF
d_call: TRBD1
v_call: TRBV13
clone_size: NA
j_call: TRBJ1-2

cdr3_nt: TGCAGTGCTGGGCAGTACGAGCAGTACTTC
cdr3_aa: CSAGQYEQYF
d_call: NA
v_call: TRBV20-1
clone_size: NA
j_call: TRBJ2-7

cdr3_nt: TGCAGCGTTCTACGGACGAACACCGGGGAGCTGTTTTTT
cdr3_aa: CSVLRTNTGELFF
d_call: NA
v_call: TRBV29-1
clone_size: few
j_call: TRBJ2-2

cdr3_nt: TGTGCCAGTAGTCTGGGTTACTCGACTAGCGCTCAAGAGACCCAGTACTTC
cdr3_aa: CASSLGYSTSAQETQYF
d_call: TRBD2
v_call: TRBV19
clone_size: NA
j_call: TRBJ2-5

cdr3_nt: TGCAGTGCACCGGGACAGGGACGGAATGGCCGCTCCTACGAGCAGTACTTC
cdr3_aa: CSAPGQGRNGRSYEQYF
d_call: TRBD1
v_call: TRBV20-1
clone_size: NA
j_call: TRBJ2-7

cdr3_nt: TGTGCTAGTGGTTTGTCCAGGGGGCGCGGGTACGAGCAGTACTTC
cdr3_aa: CASGLSRGRGYEQYF
d_call: TRBD1
v_call: TRBV12-5
clone_size: NA
j_call: TRBJ2-7

cdr3_nt: TGTGCCAGCGGGCTCGGGGTAGGGCTACAAAACATTCAGTACTTC
cdr3_aa: CASGLGVGLQNIQYF
d_call: NA
v_call: TRBV12-3/TRBV12-4
clone_size: NA
j_call: TRBJ2-4

cdr3_nt: TGTGCCAGCAGCTCGGGAGTACTAGCGGGAGTTGGAGATACGCAGTATTTT
cdr3_aa: CASSSGVLAGVGDTQYF
d_call: TRBD2
v_call: TRBV7-8
clone_size: NA
j_call: TRBJ2-3

cdr3_nt: TGTGCCAGCACCTCCGACAGCTCGAACTCTGGAAACACCATATATTTT
cdr3_aa: CASTSDSSNSGNTIYF
d_call: NA
v_call: TRBV13
clone_size: few
j_call: TRBJ1-3

cdr3_nt: TGTGCCAGCAAAGCGGGAGTAGGAGATACGCAGTATTTT
cdr3_aa: CASKAGVGDTQYF
d_call: TRBD2
v_call: TRBV12-3/TRBV12-4
clone_size: many
j_call: TRBJ2-3

cdr3_nt: TGTGCCAGCAGCACCAGACTAGCGGGAGTCCCAATTGATGAGCAGTTCTTC
cdr3_aa: CASSTRLAGVPIDEQFF
d_call: NA
v_call: TRBV21-1
clone_size: few
j_call: TRBJ2-1

cdr3_nt: TGTGCCAGCAGTTTCCTGCGGGAGACATCCGCAGATACGCAGTATTTT
cdr3_aa: CASSFLRETSADTQYF
d_call: TRBD2
v_call: TRBV12-3/TRBV12-4
clone_size: NA
j_call: TRBJ2-3

cdr3_nt: TGTGCCAGCAGTACCCAGTCGAACACTGAAGCTTTCTTT
cdr3_aa: CASSTQSNTEAFF
d_call: NA
v_call: TRBV6-5
clone_size: NA
j_call: TRBJ1-1

cdr3_nt: TGTGCCAGCGGACGCGAGACCCAGTACTTC
cdr3_aa: CASGRETQYF
d_call: NA
v_call: TRBV7-9
clone_size: NA
j_call: TRBJ2-5

cdr3_nt: TGTGCCAGCAGCCAGGGACCCGCCGGGGAGCTGTTTTTT
cdr3_aa: CASSQGPAGELFF
d_call: NA
v_call: TRBV11-2
clone_size: few
j_call: TRBJ2-2

cdr3_nt: TGTGCCAGCAGCCGTGACAACACCGGGGAGCTGTTTTTT
cdr3_aa: CASSRDNTGELFF
d_call: NA
v_call: TRBV7-3
clone_size: NA
j_call: TRBJ2-2

cdr3_nt: TGCAGCGTTGAAGATCAAAGGGGCCAGGACTACGAGCAGTACTTC
cdr3_aa: CSVEDQRGQDYEQYF
d_call: NA
v_call: TRBV29-1
clone_size: many
j_call: TRBJ2-7

cdr3_nt: TGTGCCAGCAGCCCGCACACTAGCGGGAGCTCCTACAATGAGCAGTTCTTC
cdr3_aa: CASSPHTSGSSYNEQFF
d_call: TRBD2
v_call: TRBV7-2
clone_size: few
j_call: TRBJ2-1

cdr3_nt: TGTGCCAGCAGAGCAGGACAGGGCTCCTACGAGCAGTACTTC
cdr3_aa: CASRAGQGSYEQYF
d_call: TRBD1
v_call: TRBV12-3/TRBV12-4
clone_size: few
j_call: TRBJ2-7

cdr3_nt: TGTGCCAGCAGCCCTTGGGACAGGGGTTCCTACGAGCAGTACTTC
cdr3_aa: CASSPWDRGSYEQYF
d_call: TRBD1
v_call: TRBV7-8
clone_size: few
j_call: TRBJ2-7

cdr3_nt: TGTGCCAGCAGCTTGGAGCGGATACCCTACGAGCAGTACTTC
cdr3_aa: CASSLERIPYEQYF
d_call: NA
v_call: TRBV5-6
clone_size: NA
j_call: TRBJ2-7

cdr3_nt: TGTGCCAGCAGCGTAGAACAGCGAGGGTACGAGCAGTACTTC
cdr3_aa: CASSVEQRGYEQYF
d_call: NA
v_call: TRBV9
clone_size: few
j_call: TRBJ2-7

cdr3_nt: TGTGCCAGCAGTCTCGAGGGGGAGATCAATCAGCCCCAGCATTTT
cdr3_aa: CASSLEGEINQPQHF
d_call: NA
v_call: TRBV27
clone_size: NA
j_call: TRBJ1-5

cdr3_nt: TGCGCCAGCAGCTTTGGGACAGGGCCCCACGAGCAGTACTTC
cdr3_aa: CASSFGTGPHEQYF
d_call: TRBD1
v_call: TRBV5-1
clone_size: NA
j_call: TRBJ2-7

cdr3_nt: TGTGCCAGCAGCTCTTCCTCCTTGAGCGAGCAGTACTTC
cdr3_aa: CASSSSSLSEQYF
d_call: NA
v_call: TRBV7-7
clone_size: few
j_call: TRBJ2-7

cdr3_nt: TGTGCCAGCAGCAAAGCTGACAGGGCGGGGGACGAGCAGTACTTC
cdr3_aa: CASSKADRAGDEQYF
d_call: NA
v_call: TRBV9
clone_size: many
j_call: TRBJ2-7

cdr3_nt: TGTGCCAGCAGCTTGTACGGCAAGGGCGACTCCTACGAGCAGTACTTC
cdr3_aa: CASSLYGKGDSYEQYF
d_call: NA
v_call: TRBV7-8
clone_size: few
j_call: TRBJ2-7

cdr3_nt: TGCGCCAGCAGCCAAGGAGGATATCCCCTCGCTGAAGCTTTCTTT
cdr3_aa: CASSQGGYPLAEAFF
d_call: NA
v_call: TRBV4-1
clone_size: NA
j_call: TRBJ1-1

cdr3_nt: TGTGCCAGCAGGGCCGGGGCACCCTACGAGCAGTACTTC
cdr3_aa: CASRAGAPYEQYF
d_call: NA
v_call: TRBV6-5
clone_size: many
j_call: TRBJ2-7

cdr3_nt: TGTGCCAGCAGTCCGAAGGGGGACACTGAAGCTTTCTTT
cdr3_aa: CASSPKGDTEAFF
d_call: NA
v_call: TRBV5-5
clone_size: once
j_call: TRBJ1-1

cdr3_nt: TGTGCCAGCAGCTTATCCGGGACAGGGCAAACTGAAGCTTTCTTT
cdr3_aa: CASSLSGTGQTEAFF
d_call: TRBD1
v_call: TRBV9
clone_size: NA
j_call: TRBJ1-1

cdr3_nt: TGCGCCAGCAGTCAACTAGATACGCAGTATTTT
cdr3_aa: CASSQLDTQYF
d_call: NA
v_call: TRBV23-1
clone_size: NA
j_call: TRBJ2-3

cdr3_nt: TGTGCCATCAGTGCAGCACGGACCTACGAGCAGTACTTC
cdr3_aa: CAISAARTYEQYF
d_call: NA
v_call: TRBV10-3
clone_size: NA
j_call: TRBJ2-7

cdr3_nt: TGCGCCAGCAGCTCCCCCGACGCGGACAGGGACAGCACAGATACGCAGTATTTT
cdr3_aa: CASSSPDADRDSTDTQYF
d_call: TRBD1
v_call: TRBV5-1
clone_size: few
j_call: TRBJ2-3

cdr3_nt: TGTGCCAGCAGCCAGGGCGGACAAGAGACCCAGTACTTC
cdr3_aa: CASSQGGQETQYF
d_call: NA
v_call: TRBV3-1
clone_size: NA
j_call: TRBJ2-5

cdr3_nt: TGTGCCACCAGCAGAGATGGGGACAGGATAGGACTAGCGGGAATGGACGAGCAGTACTTC
cdr3_aa: CATSRDGDRIGLAGMDEQYF
d_call: TRBD2
v_call: TRBV15
clone_size: NA
j_call: TRBJ2-7

cdr3_nt: TGTGCCAGCAGTTACCCTCTGACAGGGGGTGAGCAGTTCTTC
cdr3_aa: CASSYPLTGGEQFF
d_call: TRBD1
v_call: TRBV6-2/TRBV6-3
clone_size: NA
j_call: TRBJ2-1

cdr3_nt: TGTGCCACCTCTAGCTCCTACGAGCAGTACTTC
cdr3_aa: CATSSSYEQYF
d_call: NA
v_call: TRBV19
clone_size: NA
j_call: TRBJ2-7

cdr3_nt: TGTGCCAGCAGCCCAGGGGGCACGGGCAATCAGCCCCAGCATTTT
cdr3_aa: CASSPGGTGNQPQHF
d_call: TRBD1
v_call: TRBV27
clone_size: NA
j_call: TRBJ1-5

cdr3_nt: TGTGCCAGCAGCTTAAATCAGGCAGGGGAGGCTTTCTTT
cdr3_aa: CASSLNQAGEAFF
d_call: NA
v_call: TRBV7-3
clone_size: NA
j_call: TRBJ1-1

cdr3_nt: TGTGCCAGCAGCCCTTTGGGTAGCACAGATACGCAGTATTTT
cdr3_aa: CASSPLGSTDTQYF
d_call: NA
v_call: TRBV7-3
clone_size: few
j_call: TRBJ2-3

cdr3_nt: TGTGCCAGCAGTTTAACCAAAACAGATACGCAGTATTTT
cdr3_aa: CASSLTKTDTQYF
d_call: NA
v_call: TRBV6-5
clone_size: NA
j_call: TRBJ2-3

cdr3_nt: TGCGCCAGCAGCCAAGCTGACAGTCTCTCCTACGAGCAGTACTTC
cdr3_aa: CASSQADSLSYEQYF
d_call: NA
v_call: TRBV4-3
clone_size: NA
j_call: TRBJ2-7

cdr3_nt: TGTGCCAGCAGCCACGGTAACTACGAGCAGTACTTC
cdr3_aa: CASSHGNYEQYF
d_call: NA
v_call: TRBV11-2
clone_size: NA
j_call: TRBJ2-7

cdr3_nt: TGCGCCAGCAGCCAAGGAGGAGGTCAGCCCCAGCATTTT
cdr3_aa: CASSQGGGQPQHF
d_call: NA
v_call: TRBV4-1
clone_size: NA
j_call: TRBJ1-5